The rows below give T cell receptor beta chains drawn from one sample of a study of regulatory T cells in long-lasting Graves disease. A single record per CDR3 protein comes from TCRdb applying MiXCR to the multiplex PCR reads. The sample lists 440,000 or so distinct CDR3 sequences, around 14% occurring once. This sample was also put to use in a study of T cells in Graves' hyperthyroidism and ophthalmopathy.

This material consisted of peripheral blood mononuclear cells (PBMCs), taken at new diagnosis, from a patient treated with antithyroid drugs. The receptors were sampled from a woman aged 25 to 39 with Graves disease. Both conserved end residues are part of each CDR3. A D gene is named only where the DNA matches it firmly. Not all rows give a size; the values are once, few, many and, for expanded clones, a class.

few	TRBV11-2	TRBD1	TRBJ1-2	TGTGCCAGCAGCCCAGACAGGGTAGGGGGCTACACCTTC	CASSPDRVGGYTF
.	TRBV6-2/TRBV6-3	.	TRBJ1-3	TGTGCCAGCAGTTACTCGTCACGTACCTCTGGAAACACCATATATTTT	CASSYSSRTSGNTIYF
.	TRBV19	.	TRBJ2-3	TGTGCCAGTAGTATCGGGCAGGTCGGGAATACGCAGTATTTT	CASSIGQVGNTQYF
many	TRBV28	TRBD1	TRBJ2-1	TGTGCCAGCAGTTTCATTGGGACAGGGGACAATGAGCAGTTCTTC	CASSFIGTGDNEQFF
many	TRBV6-5	TRBD2	TRBJ2-1	TGTGCCAGCAGTTACTGGGCTAGCGGGAACAATGAGCAGTTCTTC	CASSYWASGNNEQFF
many	TRBV20-1	.	TRBJ1-5	TGCAGTGCTAGATTGGCAGGGCGAACCAATCAGCCCCAGCATTTT	CSARLAGRTNQPQHF
.	TRBV15	.	TRBJ2-1	TGTGCCACCAGCAGAGATCTAGAAGCGGCCAATGAGCAGTTCTTC	CATSRDLEAANEQFF
.	TRBV6-2/TRBV6-3	.	TRBJ2-7	TGTGCCAGCAGTTACCTTTCCTCCGAGCAGTACTTC	CASSYLSSEQYF
.	TRBV10-2	.	TRBJ2-7	TGCGCCAGCAGATCTCCAATTACCTACGAGCAGTACTTC	CASRSPITYEQYF
many	TRBV29-1	.	TRBJ1-5	TGCAGCGTCCTCACAGTCGGAGGCAATCAGCCCCAGCATTTT	CSVLTVGGNQPQHF
.	TRBV13	.	TRBJ2-7	TGTGCCAGCAGCTCTAGCCAGGGGGGCGAGCAGTACTTC	CASSSSQGGEQYF
once	TRBV24-1	.	TRBJ2-2	TGTGCCACCAGTGATTTGAGGATAGACACCGGGGAGCTGTTTTTT	CATSDLRIDTGELFF
many	TRBV29-1	TRBD1	TRBJ2-5	TGCAGCGTTGCCTTCGACGGACAGGTGGGAGAGACCCAGTACTTC	CSVAFDGQVGETQYF
.	TRBV20-1	TRBD1	TRBJ2-1	TGCAGTGCTTCCCCACAGGGGGCTGGGGATGAGCAGTTCTTC	CSASPQGAGDEQFF
.	TRBV5-4	TRBD2	TRBJ2-1	TGTGCCAGCAGCCCGGCCGTGGGGGCGGGAGGAATCCATGAGCAGTTCTTC	CASSPAVGAGGIHEQFF
many	TRBV9	TRBD1	TRBJ2-7	TGTGCCAGCAGCCCACGGGACAGGGGCCACGAGCAGTACTTC	CASSPRDRGHEQYF
many	TRBV4-1	.	TRBJ2-5	TGCGCCAGCAGCCAAGATGTGGGGCGGTGGCAAGAGACCCAGTACTTC	CASSQDVGRWQETQYF
.	TRBV20-1	TRBD2	TRBJ2-1	TGCAGTGCTAGAGGGACTAGCGGAGCGGGAAATGAGCAGTTCTTC	CSARGTSGAGNEQFF
.	TRBV9	.	TRBJ2-3	TGTGCCAGCAGCGGGCCATCTGGCGATACGCAGTATTTT	CASSGPSGDTQYF
many	TRBV29-1	TRBD1	TRBJ1-2	TGCAGCACGGACGGGACAGGGCATGGCTATGGCTACACCTTC	CSTDGTGHGYGYTF
few	TRBV12-3/TRBV12-4	TRBD1	TRBJ1-2	TGTGCCAGCAGTTTGGTACAGGGGGAGGGCTACACCTTC	CASSLVQGEGYTF
few	TRBV6-1	.	TRBJ1-2	TGTGCCAGCACTCCGGGACGGTATGGCTACACCTTC	CASTPGRYGYTF